This T cell receptor beta chain was documented in a study of blood T cell repertoires in COVID-19. Turning to the study itself: Donors in the United States, Italy and Spain gave samples during acute or convalescent COVID-19.

Authors' analysis steps: Reference gene primer amplification gave nucleated cell count estimates. The method was immunoSEQ multiplex PCR; TCRdb's version includes in-frame clones alone and lacks a portion of them. V, J and clone size are those of that table, while D and trimming were read from the DNA. The sample lists a few hundred thousand clones; around 92% were seen once. V gave up 4 bases and J gave up 2 bases; unmatched junction bases: 9. The germline CDR1 and CDR2 sequences are SGDLS and YYNGEE. There are 17 residues in the CDR3. The chain couples TRBV9 to TRBJ2-1, with TRBD2 identical over 10 bases. The receptor was isolated from a person between 18 and 30 years old with COVID-19, enrolled during active disease. Sequenced material: peripheral blood. CDR3 DNA sequence: TGTGCCAGCAGCCCCTACCTGGGGACTAGCGCCTACAATGAGCAGTTCTTC. This gives the protein CASSPYLGTSAYNEQFF. The whole variable domain, remainder taken from reference TRBV9 and TRBJ2-1, is DSGVTQTPKHLITATGQRVTLRCSPRSGDLSVYWYQQSLDQGLQFLIQYYNGEERAKGNILERFSAQQFPDLHSELNLSSLELGDSALYFCASSPYLGTSAYNEQFFGPGTRLTVL.